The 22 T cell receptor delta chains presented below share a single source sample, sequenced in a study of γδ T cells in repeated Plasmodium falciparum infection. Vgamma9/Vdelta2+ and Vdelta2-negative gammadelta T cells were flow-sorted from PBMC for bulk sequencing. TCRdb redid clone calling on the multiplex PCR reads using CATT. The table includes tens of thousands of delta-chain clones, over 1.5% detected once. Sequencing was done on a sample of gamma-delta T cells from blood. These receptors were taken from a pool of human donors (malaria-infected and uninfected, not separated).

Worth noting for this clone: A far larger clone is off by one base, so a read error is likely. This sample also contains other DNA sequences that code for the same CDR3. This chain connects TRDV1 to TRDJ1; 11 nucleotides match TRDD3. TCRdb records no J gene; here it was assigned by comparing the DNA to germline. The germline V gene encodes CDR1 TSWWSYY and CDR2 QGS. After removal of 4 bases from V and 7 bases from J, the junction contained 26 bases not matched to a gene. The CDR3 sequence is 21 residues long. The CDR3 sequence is CALGVPSYGIWGIRPGVKLIF. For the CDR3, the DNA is TGTGCTCTTGGGGTTCCTTCCTACGGGATATGGGGGATACGTCCAGGGGTTAAACTCATCTTT.

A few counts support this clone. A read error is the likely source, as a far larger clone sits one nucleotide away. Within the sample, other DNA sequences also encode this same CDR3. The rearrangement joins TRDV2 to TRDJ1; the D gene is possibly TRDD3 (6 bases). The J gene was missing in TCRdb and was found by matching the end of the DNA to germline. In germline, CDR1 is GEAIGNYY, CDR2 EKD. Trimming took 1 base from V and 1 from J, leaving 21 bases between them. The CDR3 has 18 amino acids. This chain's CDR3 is CACDTTNCSLGPTDKLIF. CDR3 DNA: TGTGCCTGTGACACTACGAATTGCTCACTGGGCCCCACCGATAAACTCATCTTT.

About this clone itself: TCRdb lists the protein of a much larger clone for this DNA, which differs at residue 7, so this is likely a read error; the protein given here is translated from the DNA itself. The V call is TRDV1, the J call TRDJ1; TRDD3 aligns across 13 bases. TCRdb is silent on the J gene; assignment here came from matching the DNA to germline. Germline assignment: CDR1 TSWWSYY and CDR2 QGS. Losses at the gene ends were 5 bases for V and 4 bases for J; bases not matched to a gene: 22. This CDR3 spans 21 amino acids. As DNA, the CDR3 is TGTGCTCTTGGGAAGGCCCTCCCACCCAACTACTGGGGGATACGCTACGATAAACTCATCTTT. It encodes CALGKALPPNYWGIRYDKLIF.

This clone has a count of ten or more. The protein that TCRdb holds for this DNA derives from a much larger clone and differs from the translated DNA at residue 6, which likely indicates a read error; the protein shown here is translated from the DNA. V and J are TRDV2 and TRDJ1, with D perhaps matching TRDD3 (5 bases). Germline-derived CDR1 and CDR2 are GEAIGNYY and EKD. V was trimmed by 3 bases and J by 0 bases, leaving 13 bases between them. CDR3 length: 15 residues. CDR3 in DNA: TGTGCCTGTGACGTACCGGGGGTTCACACCGATAAACTCATCTTT. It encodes CACDVPGVHTDKLIF.

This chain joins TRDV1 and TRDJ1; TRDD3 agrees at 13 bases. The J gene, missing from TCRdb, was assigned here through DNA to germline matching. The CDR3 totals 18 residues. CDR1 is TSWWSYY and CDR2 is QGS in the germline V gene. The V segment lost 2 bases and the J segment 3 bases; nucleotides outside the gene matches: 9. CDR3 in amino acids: CALGETRYWGIRPDKLIF. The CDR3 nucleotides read TGTGCTCTTGGGGAAACCCGGTACTGGGGGATACGACCCGATAAACTCATCTTT.

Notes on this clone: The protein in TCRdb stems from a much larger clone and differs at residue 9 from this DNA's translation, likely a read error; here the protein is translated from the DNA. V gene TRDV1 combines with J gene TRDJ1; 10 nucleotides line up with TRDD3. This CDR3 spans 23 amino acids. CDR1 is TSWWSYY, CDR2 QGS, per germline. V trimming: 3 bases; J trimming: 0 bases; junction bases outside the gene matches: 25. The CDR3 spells CALGDLPSCLGDIAHAYTDKLIF. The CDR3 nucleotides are TGTGCTCTTGGGGATCTCCCTTCCTGCCTGGGGGATATAGCCCATGCGTACACCGATAAACTCATCTTT.

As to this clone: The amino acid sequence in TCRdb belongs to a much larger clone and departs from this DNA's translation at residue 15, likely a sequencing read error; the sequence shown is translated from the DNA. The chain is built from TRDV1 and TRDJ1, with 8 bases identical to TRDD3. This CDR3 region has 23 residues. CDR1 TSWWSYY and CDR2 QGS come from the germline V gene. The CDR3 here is CALGETVLPSAMGIHANTDKLIF. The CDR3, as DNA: TGTGCCCTTGGGGAGACTGTCCTGCCTTCCGCGATGGGGATACACGCTAACACCGATAAACTCATCTTT.

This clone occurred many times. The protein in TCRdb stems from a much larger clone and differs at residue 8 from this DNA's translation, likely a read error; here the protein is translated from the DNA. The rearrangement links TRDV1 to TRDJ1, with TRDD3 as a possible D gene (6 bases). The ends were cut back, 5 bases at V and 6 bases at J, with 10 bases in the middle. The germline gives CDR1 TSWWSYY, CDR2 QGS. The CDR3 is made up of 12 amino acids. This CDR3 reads CALGMGANKLIF. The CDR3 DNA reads TGTGCTCTTGGGATGGGGGCCAATAAACTCATCTTT.

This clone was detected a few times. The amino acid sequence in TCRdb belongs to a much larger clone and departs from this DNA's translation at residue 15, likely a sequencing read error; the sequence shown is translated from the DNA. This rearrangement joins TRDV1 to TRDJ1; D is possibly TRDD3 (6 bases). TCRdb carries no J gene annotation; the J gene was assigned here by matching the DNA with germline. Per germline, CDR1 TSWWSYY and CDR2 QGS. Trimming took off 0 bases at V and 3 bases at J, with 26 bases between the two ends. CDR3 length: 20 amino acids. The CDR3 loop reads CALGELLGTGRYGYADKLIF. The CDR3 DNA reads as TGTGCTCTTGGGGAACTCTTGGGAACTGGGAGATACGGTTACGCCGATAAACTCATCTTT.

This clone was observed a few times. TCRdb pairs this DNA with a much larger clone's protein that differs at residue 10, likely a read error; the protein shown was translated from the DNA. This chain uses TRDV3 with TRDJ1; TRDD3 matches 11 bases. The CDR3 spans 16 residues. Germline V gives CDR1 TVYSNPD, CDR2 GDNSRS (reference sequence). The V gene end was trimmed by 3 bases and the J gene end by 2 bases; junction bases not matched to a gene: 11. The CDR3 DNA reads TGTGCCTTCCCTCACTGGGGGATAAGTGGGACCGATAAACTCATCTTT. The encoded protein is CAFPHWGISGTDKLIF.

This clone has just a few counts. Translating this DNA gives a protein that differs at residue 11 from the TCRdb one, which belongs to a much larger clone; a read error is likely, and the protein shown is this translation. DNA of the CDR3: TGTGCTCTTGGGGAGATAGAGTACACCGATGAACTCATCTTT. Amino acid sequence: CALGEIEYTDELIF. This chain links TRDV1 with TRDJ1; D unresolved. The J gene comes from matching the DNA to germline here; TCRdb lacks it. Per germline, CDR1 TSWWSYY and CDR2 QGS. This CDR3 spans 14 amino acids.

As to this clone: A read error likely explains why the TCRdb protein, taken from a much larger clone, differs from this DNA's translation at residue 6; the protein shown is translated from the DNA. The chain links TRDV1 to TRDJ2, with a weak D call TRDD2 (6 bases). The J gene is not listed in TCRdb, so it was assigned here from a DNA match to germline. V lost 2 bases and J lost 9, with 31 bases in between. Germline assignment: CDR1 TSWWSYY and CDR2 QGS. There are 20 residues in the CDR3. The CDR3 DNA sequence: TGTGCTCTTGGGGAAGTCGGTTCGGTTTTTCGACTTCCTGGTATAACACAACTCTTCTTT. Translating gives CALGEVGSVFRLPGITQLFF.

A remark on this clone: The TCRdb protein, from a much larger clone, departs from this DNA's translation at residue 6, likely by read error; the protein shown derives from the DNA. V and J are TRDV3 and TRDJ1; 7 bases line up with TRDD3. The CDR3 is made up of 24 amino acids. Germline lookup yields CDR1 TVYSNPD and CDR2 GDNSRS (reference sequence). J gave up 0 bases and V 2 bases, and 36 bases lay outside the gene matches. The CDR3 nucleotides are TGTGCCTTTCGGAAACTAAAATACGTTCATTATGGAGGATACGGTAGAACAAACACCGATAAACTCATCTTT. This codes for CAFRKLKYVHYGGYGRTNTDKLIF.

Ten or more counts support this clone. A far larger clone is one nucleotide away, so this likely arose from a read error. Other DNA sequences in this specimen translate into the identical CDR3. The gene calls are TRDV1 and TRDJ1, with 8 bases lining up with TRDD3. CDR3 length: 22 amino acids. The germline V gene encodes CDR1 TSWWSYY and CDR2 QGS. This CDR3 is CALGELRLTFWGKTSYTDKLIF. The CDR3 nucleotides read TGTGCTCTTGGGGAACTAAGACTGACCTTCTGGGGGAAAACTAGCTACACCGATAAACTCATCTTC.

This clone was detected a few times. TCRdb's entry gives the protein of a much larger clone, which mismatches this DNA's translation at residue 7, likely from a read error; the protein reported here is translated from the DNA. The CDR3 bases are TGTGCTTATAGGAGCCGAGTTTCCTACCCGTACTGGGGCCTTAAATGGACCGATAAACTCATCTTT. It yields the protein CAYRSRVSYPYWGLKWTDKLIF. The V call is TRAV38-2/DV8, the J call TRDJ1; D might be TRDD2 or TRDD3, each matching 7 bases. TCRdb carries no J gene annotation; the J gene was assigned here by matching the DNA with germline. From germline, CDR1 is TSESDYY and CDR2 QEAYKQQN. The CDR3 sequence is 22 residues long. V lost 1 base and J lost 2, with 33 bases in between.

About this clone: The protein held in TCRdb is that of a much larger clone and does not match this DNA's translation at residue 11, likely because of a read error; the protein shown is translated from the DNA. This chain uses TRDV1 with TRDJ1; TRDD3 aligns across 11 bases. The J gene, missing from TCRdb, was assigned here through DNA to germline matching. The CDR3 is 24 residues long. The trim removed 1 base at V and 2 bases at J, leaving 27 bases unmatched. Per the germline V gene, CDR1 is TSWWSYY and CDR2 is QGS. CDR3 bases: TGTGCTCTTGGGGAACCTAGGGTATCCGTCCATGCCTTACTGGGGGATAATTTGACCGATAAACTCATCTTT. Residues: CALGEPRVSVHALLGDNLTDKLIF.

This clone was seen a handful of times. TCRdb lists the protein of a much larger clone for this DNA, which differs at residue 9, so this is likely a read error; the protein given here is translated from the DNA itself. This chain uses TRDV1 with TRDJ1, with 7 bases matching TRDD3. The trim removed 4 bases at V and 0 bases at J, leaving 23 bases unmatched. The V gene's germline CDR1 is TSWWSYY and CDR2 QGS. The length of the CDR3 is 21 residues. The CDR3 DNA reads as TGTGCTCTTGGGGTGTTCCTGAATCTTCCGTGGGGGACCCCGTACACCGATAAACTCATCTTT. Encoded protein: CALGVFLNLPWGTPYTDKLIF.

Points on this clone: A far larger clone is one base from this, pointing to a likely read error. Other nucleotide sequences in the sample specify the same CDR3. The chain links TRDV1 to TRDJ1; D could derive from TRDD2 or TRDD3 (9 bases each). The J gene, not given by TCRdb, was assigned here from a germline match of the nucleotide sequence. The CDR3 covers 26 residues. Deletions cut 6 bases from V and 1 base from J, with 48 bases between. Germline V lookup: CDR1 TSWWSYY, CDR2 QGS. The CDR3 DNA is TGTGCTCTTGGAGAAGCGGGGCCTTCCTACGGGAGGAGTACTGGGGGACCCCGTTGGGTCACCGATAAACTCATCTTT. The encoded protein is CALGEAGPSYGRSTGGPRWVTDKLIF.

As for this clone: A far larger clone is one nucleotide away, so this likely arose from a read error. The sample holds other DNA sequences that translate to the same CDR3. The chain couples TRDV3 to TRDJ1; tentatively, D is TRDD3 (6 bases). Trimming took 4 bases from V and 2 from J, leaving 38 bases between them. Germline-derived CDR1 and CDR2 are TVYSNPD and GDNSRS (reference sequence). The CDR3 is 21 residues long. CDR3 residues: CASRVPFFGGYAGGITDKLIF. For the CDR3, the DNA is TGTGCCTCTAGAGTCCCCTTCTTTGGGGGCTACGCGGGAGGTATAACCGATAAACTCATCTTT.

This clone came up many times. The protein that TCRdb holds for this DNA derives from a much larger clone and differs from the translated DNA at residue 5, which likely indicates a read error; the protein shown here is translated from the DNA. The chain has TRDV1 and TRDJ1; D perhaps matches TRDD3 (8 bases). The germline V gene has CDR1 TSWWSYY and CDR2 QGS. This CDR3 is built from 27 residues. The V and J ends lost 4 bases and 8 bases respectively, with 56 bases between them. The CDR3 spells CALGGLHPLRFLPYWGSPSFHIGKLIF. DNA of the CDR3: TGTGCTCTTGGGGGACTCCACCCTTTAAGGTTCCTACCTTACTGGGGGTCCCCTTCCTTTCACATCGGGAAACTCATCTTT.

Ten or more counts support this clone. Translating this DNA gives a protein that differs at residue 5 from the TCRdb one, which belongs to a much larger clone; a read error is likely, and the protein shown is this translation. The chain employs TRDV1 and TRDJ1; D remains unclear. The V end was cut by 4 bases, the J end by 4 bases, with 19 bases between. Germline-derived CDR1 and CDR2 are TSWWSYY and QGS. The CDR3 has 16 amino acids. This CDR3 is CALGVRPVRNGDKLIF. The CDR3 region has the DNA TGTGCTCTTGGGGTAAGACCCGTTAGGAACGGCGATAAACTCATCTTT.

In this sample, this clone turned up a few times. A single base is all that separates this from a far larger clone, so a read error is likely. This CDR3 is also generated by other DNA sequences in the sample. The CDR3 nucleotides read TGTGCTCTTGGGGAGCGGTGCGAGTCCTACCGGGGGATTTCCCTACTGGTTCCCTTGTACACCGATAAACTCATCTTT. Amino acid sequence: CALGERCESYRGISLLVPLYTDKLIF. The chain has TRDV1 and TRDJ1; possibly TRDD3 for D (7 bases). The CDR3 spans 26 residues. V dropped 3 bases and J dropped 0 bases, with 44 bases sitting between them. Germline V gene lookup returns CDR1 TSWWSYY and CDR2 QGS.